A selection of T cell receptor beta chains follows, all from one sample in a study of memory CD4+ T cells and cytomegalovirus serostatus. The method was immunoSEQ multiplex PCR; TCRdb's version includes in-frame clones alone and lacks a portion of them. The table lists some 56,000 clones, over 80% of them singletons. Sequenced input: memory CD4+ T cells from blood. These receptors were obtained from an adult in good health and CMV-seronegative. Each CDR3 is given with its conserved first and last residue.

len | v_gene | CDR3aa
15 | TRBV28 | CASTPRGGYHHEQYF
16 | TRBV14 | CASSASPTRGGNGYTF
16 | TRBV7-8 | CASSLGPGGVSEKLFF
15 | TRBV4-1 | CASSQALSPADTQYF
14 | TRBV5-1 | CASSLVAGAETQYF
14 | TRBV18 | CASSPPGQGYEQYF
14 | TRBV30 | CAWSASGILHEQYF
12 | TRBV29-1 | CSVATGYDGYTF
13 | TRBV5-4 | CASSLVENNEQFF
13 | TRBV5-6 | CASINRRANEQFF
14 | TRBV5-1 | CASSPGLYQETQYF
13 | TRBV7-3 | CASRQGNTGELFF
15 | TRBV28 | CASSLRDRYYQPQHF
10 | TRBV30 | CAWRRTEAFF
12 | TRBV30 | CAWAKHRDEQYF
14 | TRBV19 | CASSREGAREKLFF
12 | TRBV11-1 | CASSLEGAGYTF
13 | TRBV30 | CASGQGSHYGYTF
13 | TRBV9 | CASSPSTRGTAFF
15 | TRBV5-5 | CASSLERGGSYEQYF
17 | TRBV5-6 | CASSLAAKILNTGELFF
14 | TRBV5-1 | CASSLTGTNEKLFF
14 | TRBV5-1 | CASSPLPGPETQYF
14 | TRBV7-2 | CASSLDSGGYGYTF
16 | TRBV6-6 | CASRPPSSSLQETQYF
15 | TRBV14 | CASSQGQSPGYGYTF
14 | TRBV7-2 | CASSLGDSYTEAFF
15 | TRBV7-9 | CASSFGTGGNTEAFF
15 | TRBV5-1 | CASSWTKPENTEAFF
16 | TRBV2 | CASGKTSGGPRNEQFF
14 | TRBV7-2 | CASSLRRGGNEQFF
15 | TRBV21-1 | CASSKPRPGNTEAFF
16 | TRBV5-4 | CASSGTRGRATDTQYF
10 | TRBV7-9 | CASSTYEQYF
15 | TRBV7-3 | CASSSGRSSYNEQFF
13 | TRBV9 | CASSVDWSGELFF
12 | TRBV2 | CASSDRGPQGYF
11 | TRBV2 | CASVTEAGYTF
13 | TRBV23-1 | CATAETENSPLHF
15 | TRBV9 | CASSVGRSGANVLTF
13 | TRBV7-9 | CASSLDQANQAFF
15 | TRBV6-5 | CASSYSGGLQETQYF
14 | TRBV28 | CASSWGRSLTVAFF
16 | TRBV7-8 | CASSFSGGASELAQYF
12 | TRBV30 | CAWSVQVEKLFF
13 | TRBV6-6 | CASSYGGQYEQYF
14 | TRBV10-3 | CAISARGGPNEQYF
16 | TRBV7-9 | CASPCHLAGQQETQYF
17 | TRBV10-3 | CASKTGRGRSPHTEAFF
13 | TRBV5-1 | CASSLADTGELFF
16 | TRBV18 | CASSLDRGRANYGYTF
13 | TRBV27 | CASSLRVGSEQFF
19 | TRBV5-1 | CASRLIGASLTGANYGYTF